These 22 T cell receptor beta chains originate from one sample sequenced in a study of T cell repertoires in cytomegalovirus infection. No antigen is known for these receptors. TCRdb reanalysed the reads using MiXCR and keeps one entry per CDR3 protein. The sample holds approximately 990,000 distinct CDR3 sequences, around a third seen once. The input for sequencing was cultured CD8+ T cells from PBMCs, taken from culture after CMV antigen stimulation. The receptors were gathered from a human donor in good health (CMV status not recorded). Some clones in this sample may be carry-over from other donors' samples.

This chain links TRBV18 with TRBJ1-1, with TRBD1 as a possible D gene (5 bases). Deletions cut 0 bases from V and 3 bases from J, with 17 bases between. Germline assignment: CDR1 KGHSH and CDR2 LQKENI. This CDR3 contains 17 residues. The CDR3 DNA reads TGTGCCAGCTCACCACCGAGCGGGCCACCCAGGGACACTGAAGCTTTCTTT. Translation: CASSPPSGPPRDTEAFF.

This clonotype was recorded once. Here the CDR3 omits its conserved ending phenylalanine or tryptophan, so a read error is the likely source. The genes are TRBV12-3 or TRBV12-4 and TRBJ2-5; 13 positions match TRBD2. This CDR3 is built from 15 residues. V was clipped by 5 bases and J by 5 bases; unmatched bases: 5. CDR3 sequence reads: CASSPGLAGVETQYL. The CDR3 DNA reads as TGTGCCAGCAGTCCAGGACTAGCGGGGGTTGAGACCCAGTACCTC.

This rearrangement joins TRBV24-1 to TRBJ2-1; the match to TRBD2 covers 10 bases. J was trimmed by 9 bases and V by 7 bases; bases with no gene match: 8. The germline gives CDR1 KGHDR, CDR2 SFDVKD. The length of the CDR3 is 14 residues. CDR3 DNA: TGTGCCACCAGCAGCAGCGGGGGGGCGGGTGAGCAGTTCTTC. This translates into CATSSSGGAGEQFF.

The sample holds many counts of this clonotype. The V and J genes are TRBV27 and TRBJ1-5; possibly TRBD1 for D (5 bases). The CDR3 is 14 residues long. The germline gives CDR1 MNHEY, CDR2 SMNVEV (reference sequence). Trimming shortened V by 2 bases and J by 9 bases, and 14 bases separated the two germline ends. This CDR3 is CASSLMGPLSPQHF. Written as DNA, the CDR3 is TGTGCCAGCAGTTTAATGGGACCCCTGTCGCCCCAGCATTTT.

Turning to this clonotype: The junction departs from the called germline gene at one end, perhaps through a read error. The rearrangement links TRBV5-3 to TRBJ2-2; D gene ambiguous. TRBV5-3 is annotated as an ORF whose role is uncertain. The CDR3 sequence is 17 residues long. CDR3 in DNA: TGTGCCAGCAGCTTGACGCGTGGGGATTTTGACACCGGGGAGCTGTTTTTT. As protein: CASSLTRGDFDTGELFF.

This clonotype was counted many times. V and J are TRBV7-9 and TRBJ2-7; 7 bases are shared with TRBD2. V lost 5 bases to trimming and J lost 6 bases; unmatched junction nucleotides: 7. This CDR3 is 13 amino acids long. Germline V gene sequence: CDR1 SEHNR, CDR2 FQNEAQ (reference sequence). In DNA form, the CDR3 reads TGTGCCAGCAGCGCGGGACTATCGGGCGAGCAGTACTTC. Its translation: CASSAGLSGEQYF.

Details on this clonotype: Sequence at one end of the junction differs from germline and may be a read error. The rearrangement links TRBV2 to TRBJ2-2; D is ambiguous. The germline CDR1 and CDR2 sequences are SNHLY and FYNNEI. This CDR3 has 17 amino acids. CDR3 nucleotide sequence: TGTGTCAGCAGCATAGTTTCCGACAAGGCGAACACCGGGGAGCTGTTTTTT. Protein: CVSSIVSDKANTGELFF.

This clonotype was seen only a few times. This chain uses TRBV7-9 with TRBJ2-3; no definite D call. V was cut by 3 bases and J by 4 bases, with 29 bases left in between. In germline, CDR1 is SEHNR, CDR2 FQNEAQ (reference sequence). The CDR3 length is 20 residues. The CDR3 nucleotides are TGTGCCAGCAGCTTCGCCCAGGCACTCCCTCATAATCGATTTGCAGATACGCAGTATTTT. This encodes CASSFAQALPHNRFADTQYF.

The sample holds a few counts of this clonotype. The chain is built from TRBV27 and TRBJ2-7; D is uncertain. The CDR3 runs 14 residues. V gave up 0 bases and J gave up 0 bases, with 6 bases separating them. Germline loops: CDR1 MNHEY, CDR2 SMNVEV (reference sequence). For the CDR3, the DNA is TGTGCCAGCAGTTTATCGCAGAGCTCCTACGAGCAGTACTTC. It is translated as CASSLSQSSYEQYF.

The V gene is TRBV7-9, the J gene TRBJ2-7, with 10 bases that match TRBD2. Germline-derived CDR1 and CDR2 are SEHNR and FQNEAQ (reference sequence). With 8 bases clipped from V and 6 bases from J, the junction kept 7 bases outside the gene matches. This CDR3 spans 13 amino acids. The DNA for the CDR3 is TGTGCCAGCGGTAGCGGGGGGCCGGGCGAGCAGTACTTC. Its translation: CASGSGGPGEQYF.

V is TRBV7-9 and J is TRBJ2-1, with 7 bases that match TRBD1. V lost 4 bases and J lost 6; bases outside the gene matches: 12. The germline CDR1 and CDR2 sequences are SEHNR and FQNEAQ (reference sequence). The CDR3 has 16 residues. Here the CDR3 reads CASSSTAGTDFNEQFF. CDR3 bases: TGTGCCAGCAGCTCAACCGCCGGGACAGATTTCAATGAGCAGTTCTTC.

There are a few counts of this clonotype. The chain uses TRBV12-5 and TRBJ2-1, with TRBD2 identical over 11 bases. This CDR3 comprises 20 residues. The germline V gene encodes CDR1 LGHNT and CDR2 FRNRAP. The J segment lost 4 bases and the V segment lost 6 bases, leaving 20 bases of the junction unmatched. For the CDR3, the DNA is TGTGCTAGTGGGACAACCCCGGGGACTAGCGGTAGCGGTTTTTACAATGAGCAGTTCTTC. It translates to CASGTTPGTSGSGFYNEQFF.

This clonotype was recorded many times. This rearrangement joins TRBV7-2 to TRBJ2-3, with D perhaps matching TRBD1 (5 bases). The CDR3 has 15 amino acids. Germline V gene sequence: CDR1 SGHTA, CDR2 FQGNSA. V was shortened by 4 bases and J by 5 bases, with 16 bases between the two germline ends. The CDR3 DNA follows: TGTGCCAGCAGCTCAGCGACAGTCCTGGGAGATACGCAGTATTTT. It encodes CASSSATVLGDTQYF.

V is TRBV19 and J is TRBJ2-1; 10 bases agree with TRBD2. Looked up from germline, CDR1 is LNHDA and CDR2 is SQIVND (reference sequence). The V segment lost 1 base and the J segment 0 bases; nucleotides outside the gene matches: 6. The CDR3 is 18 amino acids. The CDR3 coding sequence is TGTGCCAGTAGTATAGGGGGGAGCGGGGGGGCCTCCTACAATGAGCAGTTCTTC. Protein: CASSIGGSGGASYNEQFF.

This clonotype was observed a few times. The rearrangement links TRBV24-1 to TRBJ1-1, with unresolved D. V was clipped by 2 bases and J by 5 bases, with 8 bases between them. This CDR3 is built from 13 residues. CDR1 is KGHDR, CDR2 SFDVKD, per germline. The CDR3 nucleotides read TGTGCCACCAGTGATTGGTCGGGGACTGAAGCTTTCTTT. Translation: CATSDWSGTEAFF.

The chain uses TRBV2 and TRBJ1-5; tentative D call: TRBD1 (6 bases). The germline gives CDR1 SNHLY, CDR2 FYNNEI. V shed 2 bases and J shed 3 bases, with 14 bases lying between them. CDR3 length equals 16 residues. The CDR3 DNA sequence: TGTGCCAGCAGTGAAAGGGGGGGAGGGGACAATCAGCCCCAGCATTTT. It yields the protein CASSERGGGDNQPQHF. The full variable domain, rest sourced from reference TRBV2 and TRBJ1-5, is EPEVTQTPSHQVTQMGQEVILRCVPISNHLYFYWYRQILGQKVEFLVSFYNNEISEKSEIFDDQFSVERPDGSNFTLKIRSTKLEDSAMYFCASSERGGGDNQPQHFGDGTRLSIL.

This rearrangement joins TRBV7-2 to TRBJ2-7; possible D gene TRBD1, 6 bases. Germline values: CDR1 SGHTA, CDR2 FQGNSA. The length of the CDR3 is 14 residues. V was clipped by 5 bases and J by 5 bases, with 16 bases between them. The CDR3 sequence: CASSPSDSLDEQYV. Written as DNA, the CDR3 is TGTGCCAGCAGCCCCTCGGACAGTCTAGACGAGCAGTACGTC.

This clonotype has at least ten counts. J is TRBJ2-7 and V is TRBV7-9; D gene uncertain. The CDR3 consists of 11 residues. Germline-derived CDR1 and CDR2 are SEHNR and FQNEAQ (reference sequence). V was pared by 3 bases and J by 6 bases, with 6 bases between. The CDR3 bases are TGTGCCAGCAGCTTTAATGGCGAGCAGTACTTC. This encodes CASSFNGEQYF.

V usage is TRBV7-2 and J usage is TRBJ2-3; 12 bases map to TRBD2. Germline CDR1 reads SGHTA; CDR2 reads FQGNSA. Trimming at V came to 5 bases and at J to 5 bases, leaving 11 bases not matched to a gene. This CDR3 contains 17 residues. The CDR3 nucleotides read TGTGCCAGCAGCAAACTCACTAGCGGGGGGTATGGAGATACGCAGTATTTT. The encoded protein is CASSKLTSGGYGDTQYF.

This clonotype was detected many times. The rearrangement uses TRBV12-3 or TRBV12-4 and TRBJ2-7; 8 bases match TRBD2. V shed 6 bases, J shed 5 bases, and the junction held 9 bases outside the gene matches. This CDR3 is 14 amino acids long. The CDR3, as DNA: TGTGCCAGCAGACCCATAGCGGGGCCCGACGAGCAGTACTTC. It codes for CASRPIAGPDEQYF.

This clonotype has just a few counts. This rearrangement joins TRBV28 to TRBJ2-7, with 11 positions matching TRBD1. The CDR3 spans 14 residues. Germline CDR1 is MDHEN and CDR2 is SYDVKM. Trimming removed 6 bases from V and 5 bases from J; junction bases left unmatched: 6. Here the CDR3 DNA reads TGTGCCAGCAGGGGTCGGACAGGGGGCAACGAGCAGTACGTC. It is translated as CASRGRTGGNEQYV.

There are many counts of this clonotype. The chain has TRBV12-3 or TRBV12-4 and TRBJ1-1; the D is unclear. V was pared by 1 base and J by 8 bases, with 8 bases between. The CDR3 totals 12 residues. The CDR3 loop is CASSLVAEEAFF. CDR3 nucleotide sequence: TGTGCCAGCAGTTTAGTGGCCGAAGAAGCTTTCTTT.